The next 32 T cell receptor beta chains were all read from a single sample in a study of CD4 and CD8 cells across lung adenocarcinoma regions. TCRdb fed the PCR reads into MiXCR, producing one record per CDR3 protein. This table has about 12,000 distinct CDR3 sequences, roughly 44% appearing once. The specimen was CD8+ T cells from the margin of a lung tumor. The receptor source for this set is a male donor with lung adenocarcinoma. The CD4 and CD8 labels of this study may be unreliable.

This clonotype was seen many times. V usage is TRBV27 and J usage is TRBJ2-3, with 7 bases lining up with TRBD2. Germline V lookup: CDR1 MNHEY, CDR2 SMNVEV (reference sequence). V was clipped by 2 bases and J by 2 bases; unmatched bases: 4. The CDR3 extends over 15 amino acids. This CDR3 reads CASSLLAAVTDTQYF. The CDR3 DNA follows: TGTGCCAGCAGTTTACTAGCGGCAGTCACAGATACGCAGTATTTT.

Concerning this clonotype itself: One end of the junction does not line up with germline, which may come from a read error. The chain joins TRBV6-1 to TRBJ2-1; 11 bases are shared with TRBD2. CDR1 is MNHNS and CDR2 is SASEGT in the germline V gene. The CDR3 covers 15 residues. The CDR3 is CASSELAGGVKELFF. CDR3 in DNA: TGTGCCAGCAGTGAACTAGCGGGAGGCGTCAAGGAGCTGTTTTTC.

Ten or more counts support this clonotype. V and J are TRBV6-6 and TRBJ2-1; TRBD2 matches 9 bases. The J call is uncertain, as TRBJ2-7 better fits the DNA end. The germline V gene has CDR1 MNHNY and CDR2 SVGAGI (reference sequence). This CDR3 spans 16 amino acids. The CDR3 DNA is TGTGCCAGCAGTACTTGGAGGGGGACTAGCCTCTACGAGCAGTACTTC. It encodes CASSTWRGTSLYEQYF.

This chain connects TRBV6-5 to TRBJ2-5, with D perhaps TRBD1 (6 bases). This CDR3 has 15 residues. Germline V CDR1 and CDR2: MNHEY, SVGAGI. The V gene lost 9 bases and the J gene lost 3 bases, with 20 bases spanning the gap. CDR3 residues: CARGYAGRDKETQYF. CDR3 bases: TGTGCCAGGGGTTACGCGGGCCGGGACAAAGAGACCCAGTACTTC.

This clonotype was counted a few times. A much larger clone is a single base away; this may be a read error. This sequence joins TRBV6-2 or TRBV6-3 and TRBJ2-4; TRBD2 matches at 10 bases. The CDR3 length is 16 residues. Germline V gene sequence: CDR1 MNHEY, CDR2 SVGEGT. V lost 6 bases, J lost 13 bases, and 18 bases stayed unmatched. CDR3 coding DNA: TGTGCCAGCAGAAAAAAACTAGCGGGAAAAGGGAATGAGCAGTACTTC. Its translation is CASRKKLAGKGNEQYF.

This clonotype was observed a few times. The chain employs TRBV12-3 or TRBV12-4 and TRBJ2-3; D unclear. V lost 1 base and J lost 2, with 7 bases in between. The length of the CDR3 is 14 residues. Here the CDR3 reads CASSLGQNTDTQYF. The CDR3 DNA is TGTGCCAGCAGTTTAGGGCAGAACACAGATACGCAGTATTTT.

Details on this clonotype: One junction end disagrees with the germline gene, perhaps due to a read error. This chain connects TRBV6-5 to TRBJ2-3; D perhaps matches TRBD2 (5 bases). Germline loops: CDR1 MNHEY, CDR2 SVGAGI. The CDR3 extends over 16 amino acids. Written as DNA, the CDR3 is TGTGCCAGCAGTTACTCGGGTCTCGGTCGGGAAGATACGCAGTACTTT. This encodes CASSYSGLGREDTQYF.

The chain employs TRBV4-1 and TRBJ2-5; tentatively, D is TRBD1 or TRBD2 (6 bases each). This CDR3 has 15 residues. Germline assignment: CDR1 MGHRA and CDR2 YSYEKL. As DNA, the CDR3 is TGCGGCACCAGCCTCGGGGGCCGGACCCCAGACACCCAGTACTTC. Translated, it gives CGTSLGGRTPDTQYF.

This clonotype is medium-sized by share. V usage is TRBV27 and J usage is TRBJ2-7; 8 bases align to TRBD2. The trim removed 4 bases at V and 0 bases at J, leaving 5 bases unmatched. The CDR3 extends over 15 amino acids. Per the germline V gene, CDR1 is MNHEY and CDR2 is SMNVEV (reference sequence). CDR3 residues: CASSSYTSGSYEQYF. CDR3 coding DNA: TGTGCCAGCAGTTCCTATACTAGCGGCTCCTACGAGCAGTACTTC.

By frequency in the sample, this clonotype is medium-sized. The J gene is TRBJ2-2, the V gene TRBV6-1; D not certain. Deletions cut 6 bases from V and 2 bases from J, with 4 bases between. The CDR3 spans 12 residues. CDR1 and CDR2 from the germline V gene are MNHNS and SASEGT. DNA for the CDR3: TGTGCCAGCAGACCTAACACCGGGGAGCTGTTTTTT. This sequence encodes CASRPNTGELFF.

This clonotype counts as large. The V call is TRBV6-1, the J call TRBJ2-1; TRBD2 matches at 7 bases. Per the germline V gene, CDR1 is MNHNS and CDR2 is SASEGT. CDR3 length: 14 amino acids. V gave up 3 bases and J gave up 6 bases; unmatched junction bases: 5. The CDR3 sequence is CASSDTSAVNEQFF. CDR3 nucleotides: TGTGCCAGCAGTGATACTAGCGCGGTCAATGAGCAGTTCTTC.

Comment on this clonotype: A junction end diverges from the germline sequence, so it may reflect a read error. The chain's CDR3 is CATILGGTNTQYF. The CDR3 DNA reads TGTGCCACGATACTGGGGGGCACAAACACGCAGTATTTC. The V and J genes are TRBV10-3 and TRBJ2-4; D possibly uses TRBD1 or TRBD2 (6 bases each). From germline, CDR1 is ENHRY and CDR2 SYGVKD. The CDR3 sequence is 13 residues long.

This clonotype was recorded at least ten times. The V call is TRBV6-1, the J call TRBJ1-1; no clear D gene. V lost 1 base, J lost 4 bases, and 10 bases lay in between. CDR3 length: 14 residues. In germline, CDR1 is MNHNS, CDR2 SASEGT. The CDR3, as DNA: TGTGCCAGCAGTGAAGGAACAGACGGCACTGAAGCTTTCTTT. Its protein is CASSEGTDGTEAFF.

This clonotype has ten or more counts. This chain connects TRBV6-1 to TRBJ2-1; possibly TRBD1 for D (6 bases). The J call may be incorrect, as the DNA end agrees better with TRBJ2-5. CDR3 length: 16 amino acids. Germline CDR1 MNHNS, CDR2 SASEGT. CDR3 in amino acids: CASSEAQKGGQETQYF. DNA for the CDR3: TGTGCCAGCAGTGAAGCCCAGAAAGGGGGCCAAGAGACCCAGTACTTC.

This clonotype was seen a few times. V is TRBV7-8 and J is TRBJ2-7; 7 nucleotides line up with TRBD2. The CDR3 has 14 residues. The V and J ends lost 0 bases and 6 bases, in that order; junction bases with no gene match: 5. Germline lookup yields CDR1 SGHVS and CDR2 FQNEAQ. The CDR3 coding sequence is TGTGCCAGCAGCTTAGCGGGAGGGCAGAGCGAGCAGTACTTC. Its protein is CASSLAGGQSEQYF.

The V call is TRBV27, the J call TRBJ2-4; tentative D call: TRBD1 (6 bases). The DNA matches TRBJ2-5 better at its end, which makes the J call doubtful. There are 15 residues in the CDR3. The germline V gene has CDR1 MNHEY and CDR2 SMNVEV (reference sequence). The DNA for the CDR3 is TGTGCCAGCAGTTTGGACAGCCACGGCCAGGAGACCCAGTACTTC. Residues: CASSLDSHGQETQYF.

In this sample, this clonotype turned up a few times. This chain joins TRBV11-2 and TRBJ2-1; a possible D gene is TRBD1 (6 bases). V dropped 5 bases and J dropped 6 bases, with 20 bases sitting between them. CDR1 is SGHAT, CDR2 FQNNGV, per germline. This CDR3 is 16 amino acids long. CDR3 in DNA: TGTGCCAGCAGCCCCTGGGACAACCTTTTAGGCAATGAGCAGTTCTTC. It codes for CASSPWDNLLGNEQFF. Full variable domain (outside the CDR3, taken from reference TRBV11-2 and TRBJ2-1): EAGVAQSPRYKIIEKRQSVAFWCNPISGHATLYWYQQILGQGPKLLIQFQNNGVVDDSQLPKDRFSAERLKGVDSTLKIQPAKLEDSAVYLCASSPWDNLLGNEQFFGPGTRLTVL.

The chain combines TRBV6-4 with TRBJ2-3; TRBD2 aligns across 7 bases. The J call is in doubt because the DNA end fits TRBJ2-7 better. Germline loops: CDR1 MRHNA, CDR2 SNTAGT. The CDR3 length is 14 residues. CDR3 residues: CASSDSAGADEQYF. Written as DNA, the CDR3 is TGTGCCAGCAGTGACTCGGCGGGAGCAGATGAGCAGTACTTC.

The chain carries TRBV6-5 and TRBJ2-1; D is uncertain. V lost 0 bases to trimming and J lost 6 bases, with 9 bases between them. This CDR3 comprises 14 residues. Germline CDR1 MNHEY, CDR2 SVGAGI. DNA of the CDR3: TGTGCCAGCAGTTACTCGGTAAAGGGCAATGAGCAGTTCTTC. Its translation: CASSYSVKGNEQFF.

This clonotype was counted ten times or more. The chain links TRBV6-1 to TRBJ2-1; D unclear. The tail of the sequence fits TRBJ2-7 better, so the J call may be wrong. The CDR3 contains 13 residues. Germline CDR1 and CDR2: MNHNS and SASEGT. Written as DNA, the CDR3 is TGTGCCAGCAGTAGGAATCCCTCCTACGAGCAGTACTTC. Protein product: CASSRNPSYEQYF.

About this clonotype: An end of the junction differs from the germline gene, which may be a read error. The CDR3 DNA reads TGTGCCATCAGTGGGCCGGGACTAGGGGGCCCTGACACAGATACCCAGTATTTC. This codes for CAISGPGLGGPDTDTQYF. This chain links TRBV10-3 with TRBJ2-5; weak D call: TRBD2 (8 bases). This CDR3 has 18 amino acids. The V gene's germline CDR1 is ENHRY and CDR2 SYGVKD.

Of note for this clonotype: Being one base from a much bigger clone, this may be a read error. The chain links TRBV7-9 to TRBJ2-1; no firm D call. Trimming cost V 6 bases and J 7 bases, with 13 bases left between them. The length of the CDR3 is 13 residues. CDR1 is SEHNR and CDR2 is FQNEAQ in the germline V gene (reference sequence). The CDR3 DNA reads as TGTGCCAGCAGTCACGAACGGTCAAATGAGCAGTTCTTC. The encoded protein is CASSHERSNEQFF. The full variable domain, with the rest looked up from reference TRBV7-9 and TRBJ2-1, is DTGVSQNPRHKITKRGQNVTFRCDPISEHNRLYWYRQTLGQGPEFLTYFQNEAQLEKSRLLSDRFSAERPKGSFSTLEIQRTEQGDSAMYLCASSHERSNEQFFGPGTRLTVL.

The CDR3 coding sequence is TGTGCCAGCAGTACTAGCGGGGGTAGCACAGATACGCAGTATTTT. It translates to CASSTSGGSTDTQYF. V usage is TRBV6-4 and J usage is TRBJ2-3; 11 bases fit TRBD2. Germline V gene lookup returns CDR1 MRHNA and CDR2 SNTAGT. Trimming cost V 5 bases and J 0 bases; bases outside gene matches: 1. There are 15 residues in the CDR3.

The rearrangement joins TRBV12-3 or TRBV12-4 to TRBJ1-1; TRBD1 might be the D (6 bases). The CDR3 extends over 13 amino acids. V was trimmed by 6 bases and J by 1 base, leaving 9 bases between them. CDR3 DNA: TGTGCCAGCAGAGGACAGTGGAACACTGAAGCTTTCTTT. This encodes CASRGQWNTEAFF.

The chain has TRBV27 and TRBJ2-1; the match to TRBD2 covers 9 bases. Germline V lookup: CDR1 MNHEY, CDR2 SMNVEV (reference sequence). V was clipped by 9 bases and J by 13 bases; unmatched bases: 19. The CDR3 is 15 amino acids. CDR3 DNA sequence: TGTGCCAGTCAAATGCGGGGGGGCGGTTGGGAGACCCAGTTCTTC. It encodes CASQMRGGGWETQFF.

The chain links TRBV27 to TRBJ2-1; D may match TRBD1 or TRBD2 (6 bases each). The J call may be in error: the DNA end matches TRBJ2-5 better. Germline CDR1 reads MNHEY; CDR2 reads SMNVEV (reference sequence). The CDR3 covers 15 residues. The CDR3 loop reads CATGSGGGGPETQYF. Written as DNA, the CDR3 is TGTGCCACGGGGTCCGGGGGTGGGGGCCCAGAGACCCAGTACTTC.

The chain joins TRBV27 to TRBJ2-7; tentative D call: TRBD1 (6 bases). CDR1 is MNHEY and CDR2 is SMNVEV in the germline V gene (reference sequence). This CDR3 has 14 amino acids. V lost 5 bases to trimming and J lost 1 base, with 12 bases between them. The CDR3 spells CASSPRQESYEQYF. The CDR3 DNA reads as TGTGCCAGCAGTCCCAGACAGGAGTCCTACGAGCAGTACTTC.

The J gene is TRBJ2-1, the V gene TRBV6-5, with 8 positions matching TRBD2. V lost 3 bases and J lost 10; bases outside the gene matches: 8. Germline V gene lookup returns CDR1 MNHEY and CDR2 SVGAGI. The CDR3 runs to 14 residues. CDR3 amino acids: CASSYTQRGYEQFF. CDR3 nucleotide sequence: TGTGCCAGCAGTTATACCCAGCGGGGGTACGAGCAGTTCTTC.

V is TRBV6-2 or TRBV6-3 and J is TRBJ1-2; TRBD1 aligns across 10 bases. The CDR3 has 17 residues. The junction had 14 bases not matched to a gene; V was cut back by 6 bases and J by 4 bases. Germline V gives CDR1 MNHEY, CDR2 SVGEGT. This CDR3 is CASSGPGTGDGGYGYTF. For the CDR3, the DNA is TGTGCCAGCAGCGGTCCCGGGACAGGGGATGGCGGCTATGGCTACACCTTC.

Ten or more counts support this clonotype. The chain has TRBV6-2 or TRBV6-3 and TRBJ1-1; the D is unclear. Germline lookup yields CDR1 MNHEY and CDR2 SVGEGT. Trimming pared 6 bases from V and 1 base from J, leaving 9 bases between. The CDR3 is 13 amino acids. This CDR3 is CASSPHKNTEAFF. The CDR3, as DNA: TGTGCCAGCAGCCCCCATAAGAACACTGAAGCTTTCTTT.

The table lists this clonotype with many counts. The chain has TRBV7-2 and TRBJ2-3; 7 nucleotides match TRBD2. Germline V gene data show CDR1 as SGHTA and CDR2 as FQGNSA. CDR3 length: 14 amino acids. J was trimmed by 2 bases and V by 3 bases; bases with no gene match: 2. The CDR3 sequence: CASSFGGSTDTQYF. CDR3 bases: TGTGCCAGCAGCTTCGGGGGGTCCACAGATACGCAGTATTTT.

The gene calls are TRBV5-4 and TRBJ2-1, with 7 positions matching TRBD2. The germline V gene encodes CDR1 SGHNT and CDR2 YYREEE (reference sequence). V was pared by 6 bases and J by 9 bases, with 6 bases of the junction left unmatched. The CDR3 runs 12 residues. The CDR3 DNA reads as TGTGCCAGCAACGGACTAGGCGTTGAGCAGTTCTTC. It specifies CASNGLGVEQFF.